One T cell receptor beta chain is described in this entry. The specificity of this receptor is unknown. Per-base qualities were not stored, and no clone one base away is much larger. The immunoSEQ Assay, a bias-controlled multiplex PCR, was used to amplify TCRbeta CDR3 regions from genomic DNA. Regarding the original processing steps: Within the assay, amplification of reference gene primers was used to estimate how many nucleated cells each sample contained. To quantify the absolute abundance of each unique TCRbeta CDR3 rearrangement, sequence reads were collapsed and filtered. For each sample, productive Simpson clonality was calculated as the square root of Simpson's diversity index over productive rearrangements. TCRdb re-hosts the immuneACCESS table, in-frame sequences only. Its copies lack some clones; in the studies checked, an unresolved V gene accounts for under half of them, and the cause for the rest is not known. The V and J calls and clone size are taken from that table; D and trimming were inferred from the DNA. This sample comprises around 250,000 clones, roughly 80% of them detected only once. The ten biggest clones cover around 3.9% of the sample.

This specimen belongs to a study of blood T cell repertoires in COVID-19 (dated by TCRdb to about 2020). At the level of the whole study: Samples covering the acute and convalescent phases of COVID-19 were provided by collaborators in the United States, Italy and Spain. The prospective study material was composed of cDNA or gDNA derived from T cells, B-cell-depleted T cells, or PBMCs. Subjects who had been exposed to COVID-19, were actively infected with it, or had recovered from it provided the deeply sampled blood TCRbeta repertoires that made up the dataset. A freely available public database, intended as a resource for researchers studying the immune response to SARS-CoV-2, is where the repertoires were released. The samples were drawn from the first 160 participants of the ongoing ImmuneRACE study and from 950 to 1,500 subjects provided by 6 global collaborators. Sample metadata almost always included a de-identified subject ID, COVID-19 status, age in years and sex. Where available, HLA class I and class II types were obtained from metadata supplied by the sample provider rather than from assay-based typing.

Participants in the prospective study were enrolled through a virtual design, were aged about 18 to 90 years, and lived in roughly 24 United States geographic areas. In the prospective study, participants were assigned to cohorts based on the clinical history participants reported in a screening survey and a study questionnaire. In the prospective study, mobile phlebotomists collected whole blood, serum and a nasopharyngeal or oropharyngeal swab from each participant. Additional blood draws and questionnaires over an approximately two-month period could optionally be provided by prospective study participants. Prospective study blood samples were shipped either frozen or at room temperature before DNA extraction. The investigation overall reported the following: The quantity of clinical and demographic metadata differed by source and by participant and was supplied without curation.

The CDR3 runs 16 residues from the cysteine to the phenylalanine. Only the CDR3 portion is preserved as DNA: 48 bases, with reading frame beginning at the first base. As encoded in the germline V gene, CDR1 is MDHEN while CDR2 is SYDVKM. Unmatched junction bases come to 11, with V trimmed by 4 bases and J by 4 bases. Here the chain combines TRBV28 and TRBJ1-2, with 8 middle bases fitting TRBD1. The TCR originated in a man aged 30-40 years with acute COVID-19. Sequenced: PBMCs or T cells enriched from blood (not recorded which). The DNA sequence follows: TGTGCCAGCAGTTCTCCAGGGGGCAGGAGCATCTATGGCTACACCTTC. Its translation is CASSSPGGRSIYGYTF.